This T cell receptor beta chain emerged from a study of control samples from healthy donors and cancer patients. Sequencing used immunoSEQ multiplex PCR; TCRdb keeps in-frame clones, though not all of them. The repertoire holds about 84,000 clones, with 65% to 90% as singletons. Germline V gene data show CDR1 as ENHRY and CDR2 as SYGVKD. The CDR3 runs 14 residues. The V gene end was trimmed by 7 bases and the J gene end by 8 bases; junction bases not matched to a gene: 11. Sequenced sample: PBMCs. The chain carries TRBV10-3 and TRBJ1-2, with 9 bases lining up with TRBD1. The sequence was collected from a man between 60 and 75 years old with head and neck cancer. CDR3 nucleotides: TGTGCCATCAATCTGGGACAGGGAACGGGCGGCTACACCTTC. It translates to CAINLGQGTGGYTF.